This TCR beta chain was obtained from a study of blood T cell repertoires in COVID-19 (dated by TCRdb to between 2020 and 2021). In the study overall: Collaborator samples came from the United States, Italy and Spain and covered acute and convalescent phases of COVID-19. The material from the prospective study consisted of cDNA or gDNA derived from T cells, B-cell-depleted T cells, or PBMCs. A de-identified subject ID, COVID-19 status, age in years and sex were almost always included in the sample metadata. The dataset comprised deeply sampled blood TCRbeta repertoires from subjects exposed to, actively infected with, or recovered from COVID-19. A freely available public database, intended as a resource for researchers studying the immune response to SARS-CoV-2, is where the repertoires were released. Where available, HLA class I and class II types were taken from metadata supplied by the sample provider and were not determined by assay-based typing. The samples were drawn from two sources: the first 160 participants of the ongoing ImmuneRACE study, and over 1,000 subjects contributed by 6 global collaborators.

V sheds 2 bases and J sheds 6 bases, leaving 17 bases between their ends. The CDR3 numbers 16 residues from cysteine through phenylalanine. Of the read, only the CDR3 DNA is kept; its 48 bases are in frame from base 1. The germline V gene specifies ENHRY as CDR1 and SYGVKD as CDR2. At one collaborating source in Seattle, patients were enrolled during active infection and were followed longitudinally through the course of disease. The collaborating institutions used their own protocols to collect whole blood in K2EDTA tubes. For TCRbeta analysis, collaborator samples were shipped as frozen whole blood, as isolated PBMCs, or as DNA extracted from either sample type. General study outcomes and caveats: Clinical and demographic metadata were provided uncurated, with the amount varying by source and participant.

On this clone itself: There is no known antigen for this receptor. No per-base quality is available; no much larger clone lies one base away.

TCRbeta CDR3 regions were amplified from genomic DNA using the immunoSEQ Assay, a bias-controlled multiplex PCR. Under the source paper's analysis protocol: The number of nucleated cells in each sample was estimated by amplification of reference gene primers within the assay. Sequence reads were collapsed and filtered to measure the absolute abundance of every unique TCRbeta CDR3 rearrangement. Productive Simpson clonality was computed per sample as the square root of Simpson's diversity index over productive rearrangements. What TCRdb holds here is the immuneACCESS table cut down to in-frame rearrangements. Part of the clones is not present; checked against another copy, under half of the missing clones reflect an unresolved V gene, and the others are unexplained. D and trimming were read from the DNA, whereas the V and J calls and clone size are those reported in that table. In this sample the table shows about 140,000 clones, 88% of which occur a single time. Of the sample, 2.5% is held by the ten largest clones.

The sequence links TRBV10-3 to TRBJ1-5; the D gene is not confidently resolved. Sequencing was performed on peripheral blood. The sequence was obtained from a human donor with COVID-19, enrolled during active disease. The donor label of this sample is uncertain. This receptor carries the CDR3 CAISEAGPTRGQPQHF. Read as DNA, the sequence is TGTGCCATCAGTGAGGCCGGACCGACTCGGGGTCAGCCCCAGCATTTT.